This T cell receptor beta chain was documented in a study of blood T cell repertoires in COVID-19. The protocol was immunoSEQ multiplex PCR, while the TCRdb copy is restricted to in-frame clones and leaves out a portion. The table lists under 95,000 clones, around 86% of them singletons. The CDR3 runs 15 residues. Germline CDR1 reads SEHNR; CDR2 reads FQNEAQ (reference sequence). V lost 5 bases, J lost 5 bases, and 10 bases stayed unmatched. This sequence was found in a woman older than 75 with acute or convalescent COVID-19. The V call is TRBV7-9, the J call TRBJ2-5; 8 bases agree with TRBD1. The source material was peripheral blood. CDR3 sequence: CASSPRTGMGETQYF. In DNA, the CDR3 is TGTGCCAGCAGCCCTAGGACAGGGATGGGGGAGACCCAGTACTTC.